The next 31 T cell receptor beta chains were all read from a single sample in a study of Graves' ophthalmopathy and Graves' hyperthyroidism. Amplification of the TCR beta CDR3 regions used RNA transcripts (as template). The authors performed first-round RT-PCR with HTBI primers and then a second-round multiplex PCR. One entry per CDR3 protein results from TCRdb running MiXCR on the multiplex PCR reads. The data hold 650,000 to 900,000 distinct CDR3 sequences, with roughly two fifths observed a single time. The specimen was peripheral blood. These receptors all come from an adult man with Graves' ophthalmopathy.

This chain joins TRBV19 and TRBJ2-5; D is ambiguous. The CDR3 length is 14 residues. Deletions cut 4 bases from V and 2 bases from J, with 11 bases between. Looked up from germline, CDR1 is LNHDA and CDR2 is SQIVND (reference sequence). The CDR3 sequence: CASSTAETQETQYF. The CDR3 DNA reads as TGTGCCAGTAGTACGGCAGAGACTCAAGAGACCCAGTACTTC.

Turning to this clonotype: The junction departs from germline at one end; a sequencing error may be responsible. The CDR3 DNA is TGTGCCATCGCTACCCCAACGGGGACTGGGAACACCATATATTTT. It yields the protein CAIATPTGTGNTIYF. The chain links TRBV10-3 to TRBJ1-3; D is perhaps TRBD1 (5 bases). CDR3 length: 15 residues. Germline loops: CDR1 ENHRY, CDR2 SYGVKD.

The rearrangement joins TRBV10-3 to TRBJ2-7, with a tentative D call TRBD1 (9 bases). The CDR3 has 12 amino acids. Germline loops: CDR1 ENHRY, CDR2 SYGVKD. V lost 10 bases, J lost 4 bases, and 14 bases lay in between. The CDR3 nucleotides read TGTGCCACGGGGGGGACAGGGTACGAGCAGTACTTC. Translating gives CATGGTGYEQYF.

This chain joins TRBV6-5 and TRBJ2-7, with 8 nucleotides matching TRBD2. V shed 5 bases and J 0 bases; nucleotides not matched to a gene: 15. CDR1 is MNHEY, CDR2 SVGAGI, per germline. The CDR3 totals 18 residues. The CDR3 sequence: CASSERGSGALSSYEQYF. The CDR3 coding sequence is TGTGCCAGCAGTGAGAGAGGTAGCGGGGCCCTAAGCTCCTACGAGCAGTACTTC.

A few counts support this clonotype. The chain couples TRBV25-1 to TRBJ1-6, with TRBD1 matching 7 bases. Germline V gene sequence: CDR1 MGHDK, CDR2 SYGVNS. The CDR3 spans 15 residues. J was trimmed by 7 bases and V by 4 bases; bases with no gene match: 7. The chain's CDR3 is CASSATWDSNSPLHF. The CDR3, as DNA: TGTGCCAGCAGTGCTACCTGGGACAGCAATTCACCCCTCCACTTT.

The chain links TRBV10-3 to TRBJ2-5; 9 nucleotides agree with TRBD1. The J call is uncertain, as TRBJ2-1 better fits the DNA end. The germline V gene encodes CDR1 ENHRY and CDR2 SYGVKD. The CDR3 is 14 residues long. The chain's CDR3 is CAISEPDRGNEQFF. The CDR3 nucleotides read TGTGCCATCAGTGAACCGGACAGGGGTAATGAGCAGTTCTTC.

The chain uses TRBV15 and TRBJ1-2; 7 bases agree with TRBD1. Trimming took 5 bases from V and 4 from J; bases not matched to a gene: 4. There are 13 residues in the CDR3. Germline V gives CDR1 LNHNV, CDR2 YYDKDF (reference sequence). CDR3 in DNA: TGTGCCACCAGCGAAGGACAGGCCTATGGCTACACCTTC. Its translation is CATSEGQAYGYTF.

The genes are TRBV20-1 and TRBJ2-5; 10 nucleotides line up with TRBD2. After removal of 3 bases from V and 4 bases from J, the junction contained 11 bases not matched to a gene. This CDR3 is 16 amino acids long. Germline CDR1 is DFQATT and CDR2 is SNEGSKA (reference sequence). The CDR3 reads CSASKNSGRVSETQYF. In nucleotides, the CDR3 is TGCAGTGCTAGCAAGAACAGCGGGAGGGTGTCAGAGACCCAGTACTTC.

Many counts were recorded for this clonotype. In DNA, the CDR3 is TGCAGTGTCTTGAGGGGCTGGGAGACCCAGTACTTC. Translation gives CSVLRGWETQYF. The chain links TRBV20-1 to TRBJ2-5; D may be TRBD1 or TRBD2 (5 bases each). Germline CDR1 and CDR2: DFQATT and SNEGSKA (reference sequence). V lost 7 bases and J lost 5, with 14 bases in between. This CDR3 contains 12 residues.

This chain uses TRBV7-9 with TRBJ1-1; 9 bases fit TRBD1. Unmatched junction bases numbered 5, after V lost 5 bases and J lost 10 bases. The CDR3 is 12 residues long. Germline lookup yields CDR1 SEHNR and CDR2 FQNEAQ (reference sequence). The CDR3 DNA reads as TGTGCCAGCAGCCCCGGACAGGGGAGAGCTTTCTTT. Protein product: CASSPGQGRAFF. Complete variable domain (other parts from reference TRBV7-9 and TRBJ1-1): DTGVSQNPRHKITKRGQNVTFRCDPISEHNRLYWYRQTLGQGPEFLTYFQNEAQLEKSRLLSDRFSAERPKGSFSTLEIQRTEQGDSAMYLCASSPGQGRAFFGQGTRLTVV.

The rearrangement links TRBV20-1 to TRBJ1-4; D ambiguous. The CDR3 contains 13 residues. V was pared by 6 bases and J by 7 bases, with 15 bases between. In germline, CDR1 is DFQATT, CDR2 SNEGSKA (reference sequence). The CDR3 DNA reads as TGCAGTGCGACCTTTGAGTCGGGTGAAAAACTGTTTTTT. It specifies CSATFESGEKLFF.

J is TRBJ2-5 and V is TRBV7-3, with D hard to call. The V end lost 4 bases, the J end lost 0 bases, and 6 bases lay between the germline ends. Germline assignment: CDR1 SGHTA and CDR2 FQGTGA. CDR3 length: 13 amino acids. The CDR3 reads CASSSTDQETQYF. CDR3 DNA: TGTGCCAGCAGCTCCACAGACCAAGAGACCCAGTACTTC.

V gene TRBV7-2 combines with J gene TRBJ2-2, with a tentative D call TRBD1 (6 bases). Trimming cost V 1 base and J 4 bases, with 13 bases left between them. The CDR3 sequence is 16 residues long. Per the germline V gene, CDR1 is SGHTA and CDR2 is FQGNSA. CDR3 coding DNA: TGTGCCAGCAGCTTAGTAGGGGGATCGGGCACCGGGGAGCTGTTTTTT. Protein: CASSLVGGSGTGELFF. The full variable domain, completed using reference TRBV7-2 and TRBJ2-2, is GAGVSQSPSNKVTEKGKDVELRCDPISGHTALYWYRQSLGQGLEFLIYFQGNSAPDKSGLPSDRFSAERTGGSVSTLTIQRTQQEDSAVYLCASSLVGGSGTGELFFGEGSRLTVL.

The rearrangement joins TRBV7-9 to TRBJ2-2, with D maybe TRBD2 (5 bases). This CDR3 region has 15 residues. V lost 3 bases to trimming and J lost 6 bases, with 14 bases between them. Germline V CDR1 and CDR2: SEHNR, FQNEAQ (reference sequence). As DNA, the CDR3 is TGTGCCAGCAGCTTCCCCGGACTCCGAGCCGGGGAGCTGTTTTTT. As protein: CASSFPGLRAGELFF.

The V call is TRBV7-8, the J call TRBJ1-6; D gene ambiguous. The CDR3 is 15 amino acids. CDR1 SGHVS and CDR2 FQNEAQ come from the germline V gene. V gave up 6 bases and J gave up 10 bases, with 19 bases separating them. This CDR3 reads CASSYDRLRTSPLHF. The CDR3 DNA follows: TGTGCCAGCAGTTACGATAGACTCCGAACATCACCCCTCCACTTT.

This clonotype was picked up a small number of times. The chain joins TRBV20-1 to TRBJ2-5, with D possibly matching TRBD2 (6 bases). V dropped 7 bases and J dropped 2 bases, with 14 bases sitting between them. Germline assignment: CDR1 DFQATT and CDR2 SNEGSKA (reference sequence). The CDR3 is 13 residues long. The DNA for the CDR3 is TGCAGTGTCGGGGTGGCGGGACAAGAGACCCAGTACTTC. Translated: CSVGVAGQETQYF.

This clonotype was observed at least ten times. The J gene is TRBJ1-6, the V gene TRBV7-8; TRBD1 matches 8 bases. The CDR3 extends over 14 amino acids. The V gene's germline CDR1 is SGHVS and CDR2 FQNEAQ. V lost 5 bases to trimming and J lost 10 bases; unmatched junction nucleotides: 7. The CDR3 DNA reads TGTGCCAGCAGCCATACAGGGGGAGAATCACCCCTCCACTTT. Protein product: CASSHTGGESPLHF.

The chain links TRBV15 to TRBJ1-1, with D perhaps TRBD1 (6 bases). This CDR3 is built from 13 residues. The germline CDR1 and CDR2 sequences are LNHNV and YYDKDF (reference sequence). The V gene lost 2 bases and the J gene lost 10 bases, with 14 bases spanning the gap. CDR3 amino acids: CATSRIVTGRAFF. In DNA, the CDR3 is TGTGCCACCAGCAGAATTGTCACAGGGCGAGCTTTCTTT.

This clonotype has a handful of counts. This chain connects TRBV9 to TRBJ2-2, with D perhaps assigned TRBD1 or TRBD2 (5 bases each). V lost 4 bases, J lost 5 bases, and 15 bases lay in between. CDR3 length: 15 residues. CDR1 and CDR2 from the germline V gene are SGDLS and YYNGEE. The CDR3 nucleotides are TGTGCCAGCAGCAGCGGTGGGGGAAGAACCGGGGAGCTGTTTTTT. The encoded protein is CASSSGGGRTGELFF.

This clonotype was counted ten times or more. The genes are TRBV10-3 and TRBJ1-5; 7 positions agree with TRBD1. The CDR3 totals 15 residues. V shed 8 bases, J shed 4 bases, and the junction held 11 bases outside the gene matches. Per the germline V gene, CDR1 is ENHRY and CDR2 is SYGVKD. CDR3 in DNA: TGTGCCATCGCGTTCGGGACAGAGAGAAATCAGCCCCAGCATTTT. Translation: CAIAFGTERNQPQHF.

This clonotype was observed a handful of times. CDR3 DNA sequence: TGTGCCAGCAGCTCCCCCGAACAGGGGAGGAGGAAAACTAATGAAAAACTGTTTTTT. Protein: CASSSPEQGRRKTNEKLFF. The rearrangement links TRBV7-2 to TRBJ1-4; TRBD1 agrees at 7 bases. Germline V lookup: CDR1 SGHTA, CDR2 FQGNSA. This CDR3 is built from 19 residues. Trimming removed 4 bases from V and 1 base from J; junction bases left unmatched: 15. The full variable domain, completed using reference TRBV7-2 and TRBJ1-4, is GAGVSQSPSNKVTEKGKDVELRCDPISGHTALYWYRQSLGQGLEFLIYFQGNSAPDKSGLPSDRFSAERTGGSVSTLTIQRTQQEDSAVYLCASSSPEQGRRKTNEKLFFGSGTQLSVL.

This chain joins TRBV5-1 and TRBJ1-2, with 9 bases identical to TRBD1. V trimming: 3 bases; J trimming: 7 bases; junction bases outside the gene matches: 13. The germline V gene has CDR1 SGHRS and CDR2 YFSETQ. CDR3 length equals 16 residues. CDR3 sequence: CASSSTPGQGTFGYTF. The CDR3, as DNA: TGCGCCAGCAGCTCGACCCCGGGACAGGGAACGTTTGGCTACACCTTC.

The chain links TRBV6-6 to TRBJ1-5, with unresolved D. With 5 bases removed from V and 0 bases from J, the gap between germline ends came to 14 bases. The germline V gene has CDR1 MNHNY and CDR2 SVGAGI (reference sequence). This CDR3 is built from 16 residues. The CDR3 DNA reads as TGTGCCAGCAGTCCCTTCTTAATGTATAGCAATCAGCCCCAGCATTTT. Translated, it gives CASSPFLMYSNQPQHF.

At least ten counts were recorded for this clonotype. The chain joins TRBV29-1 to TRBJ1-2; D perhaps matches TRBD1 (6 bases). Germline V gene lookup returns CDR1 SQVTM and CDR2 ANQGSEA. Trimming pared 4 bases from V and 0 bases from J, leaving 15 bases between. The CDR3 covers 15 residues. In nucleotides, the CDR3 is TGCAGCGTTGTAGGGGGTGGCGGTGCTAACTATGGCTACACCTTC. It is translated as CSVVGGGGANYGYTF.

The chain is built from TRBV6-5 and TRBJ1-1; unclear D gene. Trimming stripped 0 bases from V and 8 bases from J, with 10 bases between. There are 13 residues in the CDR3. CDR1 is MNHEY, CDR2 SVGAGI, per germline. The CDR3 loop is CASSYSGQKEAFF. The CDR3 nucleotides read TGTGCCAGCAGTTACTCGGGTCAAAAGGAAGCTTTCTTT.

Many counts were recorded for this clonotype. The chain uses TRBV20-1 and TRBJ1-2; D gene ambiguous. With 1 base removed from V and 8 bases from J, the gap between germline ends came to 14 bases. The CDR3 has 13 amino acids. Germline loops: CDR1 DFQATT, CDR2 SNEGSKA (reference sequence). CDR3 region: CSARVPGETGYTF. The CDR3 DNA follows: TGCAGTGCTAGAGTTCCCGGGGAAACGGGCTACACCTTC.

The chain couples TRBV5-4 to TRBJ1-4, with TRBD1 matching 7 bases. Germline-derived CDR1 and CDR2 are SGHNT and YYREEE (reference sequence). The CDR3 sequence is 14 residues long. V was clipped by 4 bases and J by 8 bases; unmatched bases: 8. In DNA, the CDR3 is TGTGCCAGCAGCATGGACAGGCGGGACGAAAAACTGTTTTTT. Translation: CASSMDRRDEKLFF.

The rearrangement uses TRBV15 and TRBJ1-2; D is unclear. The CDR3 sequence is 14 residues long. Germline CDR1 LNHNV, CDR2 YYDKDF (reference sequence). V shed 1 base and J shed 12 bases, with 18 bases lying between them. The CDR3 DNA reads TGTGCCACCAGCAGAGTGACGGCGAGCTCTGGAAACACCTTC. Translated: CATSRVTASSGNTF.

The chain uses TRBV2 and TRBJ1-4; D remains ambiguous. Germline loops: CDR1 SNHLY, CDR2 FYNNEI. CDR3 length: 12 amino acids. Trimming took off 5 bases at V and 2 bases at J, with 3 bases between the two ends. CDR3 region: CASSWTNEKLFF. DNA for the CDR3: TGTGCCAGCAGTTGGACTAATGAAAAACTGTTTTTT.

There are a few counts of this clonotype. V gene TRBV5-1 combines with J gene TRBJ2-7; TRBD2 agrees at 8 bases. Germline-derived CDR1 and CDR2 are SGHRS and YFSETQ. The J segment lost 0 bases and the V segment lost 4 bases, leaving 9 bases of the junction unmatched. This CDR3 region has 16 residues. CDR3 sequence reads: CASSQASSGVSYEQYF. The CDR3 DNA is TGCGCCAGCAGCCAGGCAAGTAGCGGGGTCTCCTACGAGCAGTACTTC.

Turning to this clonotype: Mismatch with germline at one junction end may stem from a read error. The chain recombines TRBV10-3 with TRBJ2-7, with D unresolved. Germline V gene data show CDR1 as ENHRY and CDR2 as SYGVKD. This CDR3 spans 12 amino acids. The CDR3 DNA reads as TGTGCCAGCAGTGAAGGCCCCATCGAGCAGTACTTC. Its translation is CASSEGPIEQYF.